A selection of T cell receptor beta chains follows, all from one sample in a study of control samples from healthy donors and cancer patients. Only in-frame clones appear in the TCRdb table, and some are missing; sequencing was by immunoSEQ multiplex PCR. Of under 150,000 clones listed, about 88% are singletons. The sample was blood. The receptors were sampled from a woman aged 25-40 years in good health. Each CDR3 is given with its conserved first and last residue. The D gene is left open where the match is weak. The size entry is marked missing in some rows and otherwise reads once, few, many or a size class.

V gene: TRBV6-5; D gene: TRBD1; clone size: once; J gene: TRBJ1-2; CDR3 protein: CASTRTGGGYTF; CDR3 DNA: TGTGCCAGCACCAGAACAGGGGGCGGCTACACCTTC
V gene: TRBV30; D gene: .; clone size: .; J gene: TRBJ1-4; CDR3 protein: CAWHSGQRSEKLFF; CDR3 DNA: TGTGCCTGGCATTCCGGGCAACGATCCGAAAAACTGTTTTTT
V gene: TRBV28; D gene: TRBD1; clone size: .; J gene: TRBJ1-5; CDR3 protein: CASSFQGAVNQPQHF; CDR3 DNA: TGTGCCAGCAGTTTCCAGGGGGCTGTCAATCAGCCCCAGCATTTT
V gene: TRBV10-3; D gene: TRBD1; clone size: once; J gene: TRBJ1-5; CDR3 protein: CAISESRTGGFNQPQHF; CDR3 DNA: TGTGCCATCAGTGAGTCCAGGACAGGGGGATTCAATCAGCCCCAGCATTTT
V gene: TRBV2; D gene: TRBD1; clone size: .; J gene: TRBJ1-3; CDR3 protein: CASSEAGQASDTIYF; CDR3 DNA: TGTGCCAGCAGTGAAGCCGGACAGGCGTCGGACACCATATATTTT
V gene: TRBV12-3/TRBV12-4; D gene: .; clone size: .; J gene: TRBJ1-1; CDR3 protein: CASSVQGRTEAFF; CDR3 DNA: TGTGCCAGCAGTGTCCAGGGTCGAACTGAAGCTTTCTTT
V gene: TRBV12-5; D gene: .; clone size: once; J gene: TRBJ2-2; CDR3 protein: CASGLMSGANTGELFF; CDR3 DNA: TGTGCTAGTGGTTTGATGTCGGGAGCCAACACCGGGGAGCTGTTTTTT
V gene: TRBV3-1/TRBV3-2; D gene: TRBD2; clone size: .; J gene: TRBJ2-2; CDR3 protein: CASSPGLAVTAANTGELFF; CDR3 DNA: TGTGCCAGCAGCCCCGGACTAGCGGTAACCGCCGCGAACACCGGGGAGCTGTTTTTT
V gene: TRBV6-1; D gene: .; clone size: few; J gene: TRBJ1-4; CDR3 protein: CASSEVGVWEKLFF; CDR3 DNA: TGTGCCAGCAGTGAAGTGGGGGTTTGGGAAAAACTGTTTTTT
V gene: TRBV19; D gene: TRBD2; clone size: .; J gene: TRBJ2-1; CDR3 protein: CASSMGTSGRAMFF; CDR3 DNA: TGTGCCAGTAGTATGGGGACTAGCGGGAGGGCCATGTTCTTC
V gene: TRBV7-2; D gene: .; clone size: .; J gene: TRBJ1-2; CDR3 protein: CASSPSSGTSYGYTF; CDR3 DNA: TGTGCCAGCAGCCCTTCCTCCGGGACAAGCTATGGCTACACCTTC
V gene: TRBV28; D gene: TRBD2; clone size: .; J gene: TRBJ2-1; CDR3 protein: CASSFETSGRPEQFF; CDR3 DNA: TGTGCCAGCAGTTTTGAGACTAGCGGGAGACCCGAGCAGTTCTTC
V gene: TRBV19; D gene: .; clone size: once; J gene: TRBJ2-5; CDR3 protein: CASTMDQTTPETQYF; CDR3 DNA: TGTGCCAGTACGATGGACCAAACCACCCCGGAGACCCAGTACTTC
V gene: TRBV9; D gene: .; clone size: once; J gene: TRBJ1-3; CDR3 protein: CASSVVSWNTIYF; CDR3 DNA: TGTGCCAGCAGCGTAGTCTCTTGGAACACCATATATTTT
V gene: TRBV10-3; D gene: TRBD1; clone size: .; J gene: TRBJ1-5; CDR3 protein: CAIRRDRDSNQPQHF; CDR3 DNA: TGTGCCATCAGGAGGGACAGGGATAGCAATCAGCCCCAGCATTTT
V gene: TRBV10-3; D gene: TRBD1; clone size: .; J gene: TRBJ1-1; CDR3 protein: CAISPRQGPYTEAFF; CDR3 DNA: TGTGCCATCAGTCCAAGACAGGGACCCTACACTGAAGCTTTCTTT
V gene: TRBV20-1; D gene: .; clone size: .; J gene: TRBJ2-7; CDR3 protein: CSASQSEQYF; CDR3 DNA: TGCAGTGCTAGCCAATCCGAGCAGTACTTC
V gene: TRBV7-2; D gene: .; clone size: .; J gene: TRBJ2-2; CDR3 protein: CASSLAYLSPTGELFF; CDR3 DNA: TGTGCCAGCAGCTTAGCATACCTATCCCCCACCGGGGAGCTGTTTTTT
V gene: TRBV7-8; D gene: TRBD2; clone size: .; J gene: TRBJ2-3; CDR3 protein: CASSPRTSGRASDTQYF; CDR3 DNA: TGTGCCAGCAGCCCGAGGACTAGCGGGAGGGCATCAGATACGCAGTATTTT
V gene: TRBV21-1; D gene: .; clone size: .; J gene: TRBJ1-4; CDR3 protein: CASSKVGQGREKLFF; CDR3 DNA: TGTGCCAGCAGCAAAGTCGGACAGGGCCGAGAAAAACTGTTTTTT
V gene: TRBV19; D gene: .; clone size: .; J gene: TRBJ2-2; CDR3 protein: CASTYTGGAGVTGELFF; CDR3 DNA: TGTGCCAGTACCTACACAGGGGGTGCGGGAGTCACCGGGGAGCTGTTTTTT
V gene: TRBV19; D gene: TRBD1; clone size: .; J gene: TRBJ2-1; CDR3 protein: CASRATDRSDEQFF; CDR3 DNA: TGTGCCAGTAGGGCGACGGACAGGTCCGATGAGCAGTTCTTC
V gene: TRBV5-1; D gene: .; clone size: .; J gene: TRBJ1-3; CDR3 protein: CASSPDPTLSGNTIYF; CDR3 DNA: TGCGCCAGCAGCCCTGACCCCACGCTCTCTGGAAACACCATATATTTT
V gene: TRBV11-2; D gene: .; clone size: .; J gene: TRBJ1-4; CDR3 protein: CASSLSGVTPNF; CDR3 DNA: TGTGCCAGCAGCTTAAGTGGGGTCACTCCCAATTTT
V gene: TRBV6-5; D gene: .; clone size: few; J gene: TRBJ2-7; CDR3 protein: CASRSGTSSYEQYF; CDR3 DNA: TGTGCCAGCAGATCCGGGACAAGCTCCTACGAGCAGTACTTC
V gene: TRBV30; D gene: .; clone size: .; J gene: TRBJ1-1; CDR3 protein: CAWSTGRDTEAFF; CDR3 DNA: TGTGCCTGGAGTACAGGGAGGGACACTGAAGCTTTCTTT
V gene: TRBV5-5; D gene: .; clone size: .; J gene: TRBJ2-7; CDR3 protein: CASSLAAGQRYEQYF; CDR3 DNA: TGTGCCAGCAGCTTGGCAGCGGGACAACGCTACGAGCAGTACTTC
V gene: TRBV20-1; D gene: TRBD1; clone size: .; J gene: TRBJ1-1; CDR3 protein: CSASNRGLSTEAFF; CDR3 DNA: TGCAGTGCTAGTAACAGGGGGTTAAGTACTGAAGCTTTCTTT
V gene: TRBV28; D gene: TRBD1; clone size: .; J gene: TRBJ2-7; CDR3 protein: CASSPTPGQVSSYEQYF; CDR3 DNA: TGTGCCAGCAGCCCGACCCCGGGACAGGTTAGCTCCTACGAGCAGTACTTC
V gene: TRBV28; D gene: TRBD1; clone size: .; J gene: TRBJ1-5; CDR3 protein: CASSPDRVSNQPQHF; CDR3 DNA: TGTGCCAGCAGCCCGGACAGGGTTAGCAATCAGCCCCAGCATTTT
V gene: TRBV29-1; D gene: TRBD1; clone size: .; J gene: TRBJ2-1; CDR3 protein: CSVAGGGEQFF; CDR3 DNA: TGCAGCGTAGCAGGGGGTGGTGAGCAGTTCTTC
V gene: TRBV19; D gene: .; clone size: .; J gene: TRBJ2-1; CDR3 protein: CASSIEPFSYNEQFF; CDR3 DNA: TGTGCCAGTAGTATAGAGCCTTTCTCCTACAATGAGCAGTTCTTC
V gene: TRBV19; D gene: .; clone size: once; J gene: TRBJ1-5; CDR3 protein: CASRGPGLSNQPQHF; CDR3 DNA: TGTGCCAGTAGGGGGCCGGGGTTAAGCAATCAGCCCCAGCATTTT
V gene: TRBV9; D gene: .; clone size: .; J gene: TRBJ1-1; CDR3 protein: CASSDRDTEAFF; CDR3 DNA: TGTGCCAGCAGCGACCGGGACACTGAAGCTTTCTTT
V gene: TRBV6-4; D gene: TRBD2; clone size: once; J gene: TRBJ2-1; CDR3 protein: CASSDGSGAYNEQFF; CDR3 DNA: TGTGCCAGCAGTGACGGTAGCGGGGCCTACAATGAGCAGTTCTTC
V gene: TRBV11-2; D gene: TRBD2; clone size: .; J gene: TRBJ2-7; CDR3 protein: CASSGSGRLYEQYF; CDR3 DNA: TGTGCCAGCAGCGGCAGCGGGAGGCTCTACGAGCAGTACTTC
V gene: TRBV20-1; D gene: TRBD1; clone size: .; J gene: TRBJ2-3; CDR3 protein: CSASGTGAGSFTDTQYF; CDR3 DNA: TGCAGTGCTAGTGGGACAGGGGCCGGTTCTTTCACAGATACGCAGTATTTT